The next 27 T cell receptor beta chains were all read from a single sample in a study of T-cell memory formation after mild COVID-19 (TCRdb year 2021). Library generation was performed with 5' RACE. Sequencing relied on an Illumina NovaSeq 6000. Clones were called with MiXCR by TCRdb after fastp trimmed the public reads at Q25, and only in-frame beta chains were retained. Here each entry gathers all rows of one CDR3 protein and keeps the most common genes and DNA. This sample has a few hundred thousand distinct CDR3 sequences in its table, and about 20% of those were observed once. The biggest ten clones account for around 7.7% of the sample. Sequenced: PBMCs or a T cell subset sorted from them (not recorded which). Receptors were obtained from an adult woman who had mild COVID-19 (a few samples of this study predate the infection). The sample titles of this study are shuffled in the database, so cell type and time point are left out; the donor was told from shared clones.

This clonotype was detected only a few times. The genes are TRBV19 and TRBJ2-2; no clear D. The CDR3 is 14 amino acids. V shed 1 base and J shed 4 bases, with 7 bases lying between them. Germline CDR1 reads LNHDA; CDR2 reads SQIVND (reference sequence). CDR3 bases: TGTGCCAGTAGTATAGCACCCTCCACCGGGGAGCTGTTTTTT. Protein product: CASSIAPSTGELFF.

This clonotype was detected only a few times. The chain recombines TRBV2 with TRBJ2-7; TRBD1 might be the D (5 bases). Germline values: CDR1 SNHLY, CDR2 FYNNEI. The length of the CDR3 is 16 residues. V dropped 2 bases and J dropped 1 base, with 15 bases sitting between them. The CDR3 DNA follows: TGTGCCAGCAGTGAATATGGCAGGGTCCCTTCCTACGAGCAGTACTTC. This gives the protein CASSEYGRVPSYEQYF.

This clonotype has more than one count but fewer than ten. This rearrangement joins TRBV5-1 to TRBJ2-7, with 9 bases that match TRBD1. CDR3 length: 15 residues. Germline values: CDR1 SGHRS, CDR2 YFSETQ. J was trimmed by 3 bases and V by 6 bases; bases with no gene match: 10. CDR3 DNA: TGCGCCAGCACCCAGGGGACAGGGACCCACTACGAGCAGTACTTC. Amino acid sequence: CASTQGTGTHYEQYF. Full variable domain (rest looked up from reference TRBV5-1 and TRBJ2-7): KAGVTQTPRYLIKTRGQQVTLSCSPISGHRSVSWYQQTPGQGLQFLFEYFSETQRNKGNFPGRFSGRQFSNSRSEMNVSTLELGDSALYLCASTQGTGTHYEQYFGPGTRLTVT.

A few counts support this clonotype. The CDR3 DNA reads as TGTGCCAGCAGCAAAGGGAGAGGGAACGAGCAGTACTTC. It is translated as CASSKGRGNEQYF. This chain uses TRBV3-1 with TRBJ2-7, with D possibly matching TRBD2 (5 bases). The CDR3 totals 13 residues. Looked up from germline, CDR1 is LGHDT and CDR2 is YNNKEL (reference sequence). Between the trimmed V and J ends, which lost 5 bases and 5 bases, there was a span of 13 bases.

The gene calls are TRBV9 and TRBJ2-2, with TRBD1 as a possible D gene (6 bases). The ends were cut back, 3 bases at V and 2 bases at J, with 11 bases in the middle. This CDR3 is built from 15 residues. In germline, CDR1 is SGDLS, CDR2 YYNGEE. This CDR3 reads CASSDGTHNTGELFF. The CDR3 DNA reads TGTGCCAGCAGCGACGGGACACACAACACCGGGGAGCTGTTTTTT.

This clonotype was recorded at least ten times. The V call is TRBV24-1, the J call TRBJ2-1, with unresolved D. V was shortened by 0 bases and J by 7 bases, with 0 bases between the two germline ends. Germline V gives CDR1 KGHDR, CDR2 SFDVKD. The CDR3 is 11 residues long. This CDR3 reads CATSDLNEQFF. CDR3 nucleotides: TGTGCCACCAGTGATTTGAATGAGCAGTTCTTC.

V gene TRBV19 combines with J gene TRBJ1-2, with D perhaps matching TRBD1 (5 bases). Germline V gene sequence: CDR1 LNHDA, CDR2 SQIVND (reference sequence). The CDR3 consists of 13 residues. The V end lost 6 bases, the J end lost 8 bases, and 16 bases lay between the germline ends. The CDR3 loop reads CASRPFGARGYTF. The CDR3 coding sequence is TGTGCCAGTAGGCCTTTTGGGGCACGAGGCTACACCTTC. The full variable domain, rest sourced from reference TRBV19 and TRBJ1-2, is DGGITQSPKYLFRKEGQNVTLSCEQNLNHDAMYWYRQDPGQGLRLIYYSQIVNDFQKGDIAEGYSVSREKKESFPLTVTSAQKNPTAFYLCASRPFGARGYTFGSGTRLTVV.

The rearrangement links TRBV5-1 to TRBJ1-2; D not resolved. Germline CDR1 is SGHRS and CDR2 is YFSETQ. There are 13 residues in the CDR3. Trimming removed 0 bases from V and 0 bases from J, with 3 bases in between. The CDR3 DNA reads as TGCGCCAGCAGCTTGGTTACTAACTATGGCTACACCTTC. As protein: CASSLVTNYGYTF.

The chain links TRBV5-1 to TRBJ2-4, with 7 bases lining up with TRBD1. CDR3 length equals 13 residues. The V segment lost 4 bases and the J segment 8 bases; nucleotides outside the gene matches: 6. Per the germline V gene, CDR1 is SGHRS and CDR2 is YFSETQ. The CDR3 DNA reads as TGCGCCAGCAGCCCGCAGGGGGTGGACATTCAGTACTTC. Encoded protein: CASSPQGVDIQYF.

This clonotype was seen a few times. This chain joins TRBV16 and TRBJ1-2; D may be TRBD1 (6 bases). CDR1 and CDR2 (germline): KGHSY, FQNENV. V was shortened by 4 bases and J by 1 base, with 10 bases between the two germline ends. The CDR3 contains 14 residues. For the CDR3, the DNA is TGTGCCAGCAGCCCTCGGGACATTAACTATGGCTACACCTTC. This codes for CASSPRDINYGYTF.

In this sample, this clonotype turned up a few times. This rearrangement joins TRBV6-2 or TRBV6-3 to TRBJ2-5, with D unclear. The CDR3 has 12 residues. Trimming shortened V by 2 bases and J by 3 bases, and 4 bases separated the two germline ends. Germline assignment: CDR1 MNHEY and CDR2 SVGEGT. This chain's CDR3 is CASSYPKETQYF. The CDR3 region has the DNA TGTGCCAGCAGTTACCCGAAAGAGACCCAGTACTTC.

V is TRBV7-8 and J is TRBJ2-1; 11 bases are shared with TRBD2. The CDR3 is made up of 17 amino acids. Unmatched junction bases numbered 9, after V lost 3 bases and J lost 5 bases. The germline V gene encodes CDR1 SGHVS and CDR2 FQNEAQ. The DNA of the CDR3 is TGTGCCAGCAGCTTCCCCAGGCTAGCGGGGGGAAACAATGAGCAGTTCTTC. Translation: CASSFPRLAGGNNEQFF.

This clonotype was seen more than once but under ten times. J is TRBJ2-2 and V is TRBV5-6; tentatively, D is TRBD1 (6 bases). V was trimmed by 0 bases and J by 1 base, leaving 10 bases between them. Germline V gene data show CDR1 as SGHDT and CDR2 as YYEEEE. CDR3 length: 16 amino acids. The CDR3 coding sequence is TGTGCCAGCAGCTTGGAGGGACACCAGAACACCGGGGAGCTGTTTTTT. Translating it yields CASSLEGHQNTGELFF.

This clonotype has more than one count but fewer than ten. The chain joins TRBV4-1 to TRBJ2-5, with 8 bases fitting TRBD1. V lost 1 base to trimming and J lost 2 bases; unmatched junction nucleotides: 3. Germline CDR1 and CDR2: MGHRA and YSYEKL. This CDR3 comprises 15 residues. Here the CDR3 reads CASSQADREQETQYF. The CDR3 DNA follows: TGCGCCAGCAGCCAAGCGGACAGGGAACAAGAGACCCAGTACTTC.

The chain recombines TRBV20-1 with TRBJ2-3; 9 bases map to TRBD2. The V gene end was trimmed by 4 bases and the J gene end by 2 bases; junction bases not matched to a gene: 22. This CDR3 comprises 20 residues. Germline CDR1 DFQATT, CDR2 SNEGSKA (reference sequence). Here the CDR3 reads CSATGTAPPRSGRYTDTQYF. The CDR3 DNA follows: TGCAGTGCTACGGGGACAGCTCCCCCGAGGAGCGGGAGGTACACAGATACGCAGTATTTT.

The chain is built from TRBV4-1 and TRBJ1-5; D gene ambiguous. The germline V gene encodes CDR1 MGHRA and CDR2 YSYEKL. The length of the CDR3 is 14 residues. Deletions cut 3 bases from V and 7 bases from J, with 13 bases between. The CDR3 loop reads CASSQEGLEQPQHF. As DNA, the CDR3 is TGCGCCAGCAGCCAGGAAGGCCTCGAACAGCCCCAGCATTTT.

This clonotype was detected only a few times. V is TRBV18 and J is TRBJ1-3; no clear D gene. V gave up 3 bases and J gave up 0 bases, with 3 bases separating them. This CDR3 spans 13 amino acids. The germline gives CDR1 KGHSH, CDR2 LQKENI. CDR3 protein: CASSPDSGNTIYF. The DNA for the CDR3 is TGTGCCAGCTCACCGGACTCTGGAAACACCATATATTTT.

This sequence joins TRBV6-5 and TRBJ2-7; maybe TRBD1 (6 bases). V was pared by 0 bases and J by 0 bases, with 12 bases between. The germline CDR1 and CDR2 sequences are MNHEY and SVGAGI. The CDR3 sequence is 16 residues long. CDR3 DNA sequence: TGTGCCAGCAGTTACTCCCAGGGGTCAACCTCCTACGAGCAGTACTTC. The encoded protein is CASSYSQGSTSYEQYF.

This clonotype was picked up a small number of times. CDR3 sequence (DNA): TGCGCCAGCAGCCAAGTTGTGGGGGCTAGCGGGGAGCTGTTTTTT. Protein sequence: CASSQVVGASGELFF. J is TRBJ2-2 and V is TRBV4-1, with a tentative D call TRBD1 (6 bases). Trimming removed 1 base at V and 7 bases at J, with 13 bases between. CDR1 and CDR2 (germline): MGHRA, YSYEKL. The CDR3 totals 15 residues.

The CDR3 DNA sequence: TGCAGTGCGACAAAGGGTTCCCCTAACTATGGCTACACCTTC. It specifies CSATKGSPNYGYTF. This sequence joins TRBV20-1 and TRBJ1-2; D call uncertain. This CDR3 has 14 residues. Germline assignment: CDR1 DFQATT and CDR2 SNEGSKA (reference sequence). V lost 6 bases, J lost 0 bases, and 14 bases lay in between.

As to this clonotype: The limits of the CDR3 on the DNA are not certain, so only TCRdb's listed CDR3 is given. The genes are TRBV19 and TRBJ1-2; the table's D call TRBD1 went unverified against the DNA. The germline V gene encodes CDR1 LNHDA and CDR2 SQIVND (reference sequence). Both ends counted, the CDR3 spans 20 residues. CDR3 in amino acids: CASSTRRRTGSTSAGYGYTF.

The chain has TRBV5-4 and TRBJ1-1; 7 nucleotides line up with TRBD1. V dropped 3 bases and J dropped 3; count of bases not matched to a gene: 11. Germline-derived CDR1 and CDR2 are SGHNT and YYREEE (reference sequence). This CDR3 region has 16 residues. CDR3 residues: CASSSAGGVGDTEAFF. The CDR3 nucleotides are TGTGCCAGCAGCTCTGCAGGGGGTGTGGGTGACACTGAAGCTTTCTTT.

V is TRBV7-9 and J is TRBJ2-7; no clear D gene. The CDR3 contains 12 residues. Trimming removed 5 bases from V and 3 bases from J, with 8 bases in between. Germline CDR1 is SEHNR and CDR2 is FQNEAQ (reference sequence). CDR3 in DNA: TGTGCCAGCAGCCAAATAGGCTACGAGCAGTACTTC. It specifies CASSQIGYEQYF.

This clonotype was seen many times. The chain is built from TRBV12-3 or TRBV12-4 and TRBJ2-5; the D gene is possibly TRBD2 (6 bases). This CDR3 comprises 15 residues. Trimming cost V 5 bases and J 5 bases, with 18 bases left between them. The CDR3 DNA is TGTGCCAGCAGTGGAAGTTCCGGCGGGGTGGAGACCCAGTACTTC. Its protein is CASSGSSGGVETQYF.

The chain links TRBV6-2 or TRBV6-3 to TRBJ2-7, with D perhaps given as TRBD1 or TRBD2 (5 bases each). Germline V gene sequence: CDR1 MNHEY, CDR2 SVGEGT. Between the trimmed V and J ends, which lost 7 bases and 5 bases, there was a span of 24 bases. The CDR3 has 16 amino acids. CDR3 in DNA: TGTGCCAGCACCCCGCTGGGCAGGGAGAGGACCCACGAGCAGTACTTC. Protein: CASTPLGRERTHEQYF.

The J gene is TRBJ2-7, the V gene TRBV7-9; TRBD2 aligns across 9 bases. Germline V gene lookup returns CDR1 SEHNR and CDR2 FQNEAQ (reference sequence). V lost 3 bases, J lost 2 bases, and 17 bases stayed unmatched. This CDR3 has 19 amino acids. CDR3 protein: CASSFRPKDWTSATYEQYF. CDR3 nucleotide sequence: TGTGCCAGCAGCTTCCGGCCGAAAGACTGGACTAGCGCGACCTACGAGCAGTACTTC.

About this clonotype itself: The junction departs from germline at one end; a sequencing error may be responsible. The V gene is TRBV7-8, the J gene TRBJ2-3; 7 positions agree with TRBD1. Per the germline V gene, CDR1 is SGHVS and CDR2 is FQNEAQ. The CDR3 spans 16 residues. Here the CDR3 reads CSSSLKRGLVQDTQYF. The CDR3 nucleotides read TGTTCCAGCAGCTTAAAAAGGGGGCTGGTTCAAGATACGCAGTATTTT.